This T cell receptor (beta chain) was identified during a study of blood T cell repertoires in COVID-19. On the study more broadly: Material from acute and convalescent COVID-19 was sourced from the United States, Italy and Spain. Sources were T cells, B-cell-depleted T cells, or PBMCs; the material itself was cDNA or gDNA.

Germline V gene sequence: CDR1 KGHSH, CDR2 LQKENI. The CDR3 length is 14 residues. V was pared by 6 bases and J by 5 bases, with 16 bases between. In the original analysis: Amplification of reference gene primers was used by the study to estimate nucleated cell counts. Only in-frame clones appear in the TCRdb table, and some are missing; sequencing was by immunoSEQ multiplex PCR. That table supplies the V and J calls and clone size; D and trimming were determined from the DNA. The sample includes under 250,000 clones, approximately 82% of them seen just once. The clonotype comes from a man aged 50 to 60 with active or convalescent COVID-19. The genes are TRBV18 and TRBJ1-2, with D hard to call. The sequencing sample was made of peripheral blood. The CDR3 is CASSHQRRPYGYTF. Written as DNA, the CDR3 is TGTGCCAGCTCCCACCAGAGGAGGCCTTATGGCTACACCTTC.